What follows are 22 T cell receptor beta chains derived from one specimen sequenced in a study of cytomegalovirus exposure and HLA in healthy donors (dated by TCRdb to the late 2010s). Receptor libraries were prepared by the immunoSEQ multiplex PCR assay. For the multiplex PCR, a mixture combining 60 forward primers for TCR Vbeta segments and 13 reverse primers for TCR Jbeta segments was used. TCRdb mirrors the immuneACCESS table, restricted to in-frame sequences. Some clones are absent from its copies; in checked studies, under half trace to an unresolved V gene, and the reason for the others is unknown. The sample data list approximately 160,000 clones, and over 75% of these were observed just once. The top ten clones comprise 1.5% to 2% of the sample. Sequencing used PBMCs. These receptors originate from a woman aged 25 to 39 in good health and CMV-seronegative.

The rearrangement uses TRBV4-1 and TRBJ2-3; TRBD2 matches 11 bases. V was pared by 1 base and J by 0 bases, with 15 bases of the junction left unmatched. The germline V gene encodes CDR1 MGHRA and CDR2 YSYEKL. The CDR3 extends over 21 amino acids. This CDR3 is CASSQGRRASGRIASTDTQYF. The CDR3 nucleotides read TGCGCCAGCAGCCAAGGAAGGAGGGCTAGCGGGAGGATAGCTAGCACAGATACGCAGTATTTT.

Written as DNA, the CDR3 is TGCGCCAGCAGCTCGCAGGACAGGGGAACCTACGAGCAGTACTTC. It is translated as CASSSQDRGTYEQYF. The chain employs TRBV5-1 and TRBJ2-7; 9 bases fit TRBD1. The V and J ends lost 3 bases and 2 bases, in that order; junction bases with no gene match: 6. Germline lookup yields CDR1 SGHRS and CDR2 YFSETQ. CDR3 length equals 15 residues.

This chain uses TRBV5-1 with TRBJ2-1; 8 positions match TRBD2. After removal of 5 bases from V and 4 bases from J, the junction contained 2 bases not matched to a gene. Germline V lookup: CDR1 SGHRS, CDR2 YFSETQ. The CDR3 extends over 13 amino acids. CDR3: CASSREGYNEQFF. DNA of the CDR3: TGCGCCAGCAGTCGGGAGGGTTACAATGAGCAGTTCTTC.

The chain combines TRBV5-1 with TRBJ1-1; weak D call: TRBD1 (5 bases). Trimming stripped 4 bases from V and 2 bases from J, with 12 bases between. This CDR3 contains 14 residues. CDR1 is SGHRS, CDR2 YFSETQ, per germline. CDR3 bases: TGCGCCAGCAGCCGAGACAGATCCAACACTGAAGCTTTCTTT. Encoded protein: CASSRDRSNTEAFF.

V is TRBV30 and J is TRBJ2-1, with D possibly being TRBD2 (6 bases). V was pared by 8 bases and J by 4 bases, with 6 bases between. This CDR3 contains 10 residues. Germline V lookup: CDR1 GTSNPN, CDR2 SVGIG (reference sequence). CDR3 residues: CAGGYNEQFF. As DNA, the CDR3 is TGTGCCGGGGGGTACAATGAGCAGTTCTTC.

V usage is TRBV28 and J usage is TRBJ2-3, with 7 bases matching TRBD2. CDR1 and CDR2 (germline): MDHEN, SYDVKM. J was trimmed by 2 bases and V by 6 bases; bases with no gene match: 11. CDR3 length equals 16 residues. This CDR3 reads CASSPGGGQPTDTQYF. Here the CDR3 DNA reads TGTGCCAGCAGCCCGGGGGGTGGCCAGCCCACAGATACGCAGTATTTT. The variable domain in full, completed from reference TRBV28 and TRBJ2-3, reads DVKVTQSSRYLVKRTGEKVFLECVQDMDHENMFWYRQDPGLGLRLIYFSYDVKMKEKGDIPEGYSVSREKKERFSLILESASTNQTSMYLCASSPGGGQPTDTQYFGPGTRLTVL.

This chain uses TRBV6-1 with TRBJ1-1; 8 nucleotides agree with TRBD1. The J segment lost 3 bases and the V segment lost 4 bases, leaving 22 bases of the junction unmatched. Germline assignment: CDR1 MNHNS and CDR2 SASEGT. The CDR3 loop spans 20 amino acids. CDR3 in DNA: TGTGCCAGCAGTGGCGTCGGACAGGGAATCGATCGACGTGGGCACACTGAAGCTTTCTTT. It codes for CASSGVGQGIDRRGHTEAFF.

The chain is built from TRBV2 and TRBJ2-5, with D perhaps TRBD1 (5 bases). Germline CDR1 is SNHLY and CDR2 is FYNNEI. The CDR3 is made up of 14 amino acids. V lost 5 bases and J 1 base, leaving 11 bases between the germline ends. CDR3 sequence reads: CASSFDRSQETQYF. CDR3 nucleotides: TGTGCCAGCAGTTTCGACAGAAGCCAAGAGACCCAGTACTTC.

A note on this clone: The junction and the germline gene differ at one end; a read error may be behind it. The chain has TRBV7-7 and TRBJ2-3, with D tentatively TRBD2 (5 bases). Germline V lookup: CDR1 SSHAT, CDR2 FNYEAQ (reference sequence). The CDR3 sequence is 17 residues long. CDR3 region: CASSLGPAAGGTDTQYF. DNA for the CDR3: TGTGCTAGCAGCTTAGGTCCCGCGGCCGGGGGCACAGATACGCAGTATTTT.

The J gene is TRBJ1-1, the V gene TRBV5-4, with D possibly TRBD1 on 5 matching bases. V lost 2 bases, J lost 9 bases, and 11 bases lay in between. Per the germline V gene, CDR1 is SGHNT and CDR2 is YYREEE (reference sequence). The CDR3 runs 12 residues. The CDR3 DNA follows: TGTGCCAGCAGCTTTGAGACAGCAAAAGCTTTCTTT. Its protein product is CASSFETAKAFF.

This clone was seen a handful of times. The chain links TRBV4-3 to TRBJ2-5, with D perhaps TRBD1 (5 bases). In germline, CDR1 is LGHNA, CDR2 YSLEER. Trimming pared 1 base from V and 5 bases from J, leaving 11 bases between. The CDR3 covers 14 residues. The CDR3 is CASSQAWTQETQYF. The DNA of the CDR3 is TGCGCCAGCAGCCAAGCATGGACACAGGAGACCCAGTACTTC.

The rearrangement links TRBV21-1 to TRBJ1-4; whether TRBD1, the table's D call, matches the DNA was not checked. TRBV21-1 is noted as a pseudogene. This CDR3 comprises 14 residues. CDR3 DNA sequence: TGTGCCAGGGTTGACAGGGATGATAATGAAAAACTGTTTTTT. This sequence encodes CARVDRDDNEKLFF.

Only one count was recorded for this clone. The J gene is TRBJ2-1, the V gene TRBV15, with 8 bases that match TRBD1. Germline V CDR1 and CDR2: LNHNV, YYDKDF (reference sequence). CDR3 length: 17 residues. V lost 5 bases, J lost 1 base, and 10 bases stayed unmatched. As DNA, the CDR3 is TGTGCCACCAGCGGTGACAGGGGATATAGTTCCTACAATGAGCAGTTCTTC. Translating gives CATSGDRGYSSYNEQFF.

This clone was seen a single time. V and J are TRBV6-5 and TRBJ2-7; TRBD1 matches at 9 bases. Unmatched junction bases numbered 12, after V lost 7 bases and J lost 5 bases. The germline CDR1 and CDR2 sequences are MNHEY and SVGAGI. This CDR3 comprises 15 residues. CDR3 DNA sequence: TGTGCCAGCATTAAGACAGGGGGTTCAAGAGACGAGCAGTACTTC. Its translation is CASIKTGGSRDEQYF.

This rearrangement joins TRBV7-2 to TRBJ1-6; D gene unclear. The germline V gene has CDR1 SGHTA and CDR2 FQGNSA. Trimming took 2 bases from V and 2 from J, leaving 7 bases between them. The length of the CDR3 is 15 residues. In nucleotides, the CDR3 is TGTGCCAGCAGCTTACAAAGCACCTATAATTCACCCCTCCACTTT. It codes for CASSLQSTYNSPLHF.

CDR3 in DNA: TGTGCCAGCTCACCACTAACTAGCGGGAGGGGGGGGTCCTACAATGAGCAGTTCTTC. Translating gives CASSPLTSGRGGSYNEQFF. The V and J genes are TRBV18 and TRBJ2-1; the match to TRBD2 covers 13 bases. The CDR3 extends over 19 amino acids. V lost 1 base, J lost 1 base, and 7 bases stayed unmatched. Germline CDR1 KGHSH, CDR2 LQKENI.

V gene TRBV2 combines with J gene TRBJ2-7, with TRBD1 matching 8 bases. This CDR3 has 16 residues. With V trimmed by 6 bases and J by 4 bases, 14 bases remained unmatched. The germline V gene encodes CDR1 SNHLY and CDR2 FYNNEI. The CDR3 region is CASRGIWTGKGYEQYF. Here the CDR3 DNA reads TGTGCCAGCAGAGGGATTTGGACAGGGAAGGGGTACGAGCAGTACTTC.

This chain uses TRBV21-1 with TRBJ1-2. TRBV21-1 counts as a pseudogene. This CDR3 comprises 15 residues. This CDR3 is CASSKKGRRDYGYTF. The CDR3 region has the DNA TGTGCCAGCAGCAAAAAGGGGCGGAGGGACTATGGCTACACCTTC.

Here the CDR3 DNA reads TGTGCCACCAGGGGGCTAGGGGAGCAGTACTTC. As protein: CATRGLGEQYF. The J gene is TRBJ2-7, the V gene TRBV7-6; TRBD1 matches 8 bases. The V gene end was trimmed by 10 bases and the J gene end by 7 bases; junction bases not matched to a gene: 6. CDR3 length equals 11 residues. Germline CDR1 is SGHVS and CDR2 is FNYEAQ.

The chain combines TRBV2 with TRBJ2-3, with 9 bases that match TRBD2. The CDR3 has 15 residues. With 5 bases clipped from V and 0 bases from J, the junction kept 3 bases outside the gene matches. Per germline, CDR1 SNHLY and CDR2 FYNNEI. As DNA, the CDR3 is TGTGCCAGCAGTAGACTAGCGGCTAGCACAGATACGCAGTATTTT. It codes for CASSRLAASTDTQYF.

The chain employs TRBV27 and TRBJ1-1; 10 nucleotides match TRBD1. This CDR3 is 14 amino acids long. In germline, CDR1 is MNHEY, CDR2 SMNVEV (reference sequence). The trim removed 6 bases at V and 6 bases at J, leaving 7 bases unmatched. The CDR3: CASRPGQGVAEAFF. The DNA for the CDR3 is TGTGCCAGCAGACCCGGACAGGGGGTGGCTGAAGCTTTCTTT.

The rearrangement uses TRBV5-6 and TRBJ1-2; 7 bases agree with TRBD1. This CDR3 is built from 14 residues. With 0 bases clipped from V and 8 bases from J, the junction kept 7 bases outside the gene matches. Germline-derived CDR1 and CDR2 are SGHDT and YYEEEE. The DNA for the CDR3 is TGTGCCAGCAGCTTGGTTACAGGGGTCTGGGGCTACACCTTC. The encoded protein is CASSLVTGVWGYTF.